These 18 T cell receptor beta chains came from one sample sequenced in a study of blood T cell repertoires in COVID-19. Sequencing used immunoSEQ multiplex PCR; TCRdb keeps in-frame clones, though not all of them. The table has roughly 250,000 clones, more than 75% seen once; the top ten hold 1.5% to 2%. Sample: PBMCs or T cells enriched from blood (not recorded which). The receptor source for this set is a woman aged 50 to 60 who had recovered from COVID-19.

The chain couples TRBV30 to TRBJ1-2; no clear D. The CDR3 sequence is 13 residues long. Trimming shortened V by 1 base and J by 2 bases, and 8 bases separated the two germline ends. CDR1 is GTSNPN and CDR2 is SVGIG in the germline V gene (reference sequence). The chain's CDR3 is CAWSATPNYGYTF. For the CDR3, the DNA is TGTGCCTGGAGTGCAACACCCAACTATGGCTACACCTTC.

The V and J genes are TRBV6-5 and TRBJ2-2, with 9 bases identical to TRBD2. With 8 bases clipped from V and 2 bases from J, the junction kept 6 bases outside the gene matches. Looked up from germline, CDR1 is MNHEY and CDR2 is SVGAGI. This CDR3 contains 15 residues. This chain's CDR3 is CASSQLAGNTGELFF. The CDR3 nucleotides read TGTGCCAGCTCCCAACTAGCGGGTAACACCGGGGAGCTGTTTTTT.

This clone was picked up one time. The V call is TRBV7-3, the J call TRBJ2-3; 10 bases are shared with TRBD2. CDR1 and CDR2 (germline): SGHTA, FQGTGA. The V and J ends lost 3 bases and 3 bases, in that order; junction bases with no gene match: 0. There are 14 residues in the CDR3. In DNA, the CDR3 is TGTGCCAGCAGCTTGGGACTAGCGACAGATACGCAGTATTTT. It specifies CASSLGLATDTQYF.

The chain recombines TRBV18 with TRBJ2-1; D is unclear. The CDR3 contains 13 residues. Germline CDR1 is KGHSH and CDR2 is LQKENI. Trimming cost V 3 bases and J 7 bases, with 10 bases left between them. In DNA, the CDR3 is TGTGCCAGCTCACCCCCCATAGTGAATGAGCAGTTCTTC. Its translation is CASSPPIVNEQFF.

CDR3 bases: TGTGCCAGCAGTGAGACAGGGTTTGGAAACACCATATATTTT. Its translation is CASSETGFGNTIYF. This rearrangement joins TRBV6-1 to TRBJ1-3; 7 nucleotides align to TRBD1. There are 14 residues in the CDR3. Germline trimming cut 3 bases from V and 3 bases from J; bases unmatched to any gene: 2. Germline V gene sequence: CDR1 MNHNS, CDR2 SASEGT.

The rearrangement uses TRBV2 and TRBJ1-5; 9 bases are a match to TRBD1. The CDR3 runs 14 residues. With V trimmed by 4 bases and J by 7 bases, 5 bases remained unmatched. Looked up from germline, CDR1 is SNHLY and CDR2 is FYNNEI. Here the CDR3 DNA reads TGTGCCAGCAGTGCCGGACAGGGGACGCAGCCCCAGCATTTT. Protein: CASSAGQGTQPQHF.

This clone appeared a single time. The CDR3 region is CASSTQPGQSSYEQYF. The CDR3 nucleotides read TGTGCCAGCAGTACCCAACCGGGACAGAGCTCCTACGAGCAGTACTTC. J is TRBJ2-7 and V is TRBV27; the match to TRBD1 covers 7 bases. The V gene end was trimmed by 5 bases and the J gene end by 0 bases; junction bases not matched to a gene: 10. The CDR3 is 16 residues long. Germline assignment: CDR1 MNHEY and CDR2 SMNVEV (reference sequence).

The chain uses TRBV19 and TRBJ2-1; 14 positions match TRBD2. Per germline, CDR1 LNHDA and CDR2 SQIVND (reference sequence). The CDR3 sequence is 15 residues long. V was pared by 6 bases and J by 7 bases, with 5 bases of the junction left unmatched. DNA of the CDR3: TGTGCCAGTAGCCGGACTAGCGGGAGGTGGAATGAGCAGTTCTTC. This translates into CASSRTSGRWNEQFF.

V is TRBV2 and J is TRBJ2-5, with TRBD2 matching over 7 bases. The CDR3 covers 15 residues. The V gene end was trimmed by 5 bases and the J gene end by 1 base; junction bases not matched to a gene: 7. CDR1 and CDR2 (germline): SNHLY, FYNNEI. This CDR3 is CASSRASGPQETQYF. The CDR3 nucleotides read TGTGCCAGCAGTCGTGCTAGCGGCCCCCAAGAGACCCAGTACTTC.

The CDR3 spells CASSQDPGWRSGYTF. The CDR3 DNA sequence: TGCGCCAGCAGCCAAGATCCGGGATGGCGAAGTGGCTACACCTTC. The chain recombines TRBV4-1 with TRBJ1-2; D not resolved. Germline CDR1 and CDR2: MGHRA and YSYEKL. Between the trimmed V and J ends, which lost 0 bases and 7 bases, there was a span of 15 bases. This CDR3 region has 15 residues.

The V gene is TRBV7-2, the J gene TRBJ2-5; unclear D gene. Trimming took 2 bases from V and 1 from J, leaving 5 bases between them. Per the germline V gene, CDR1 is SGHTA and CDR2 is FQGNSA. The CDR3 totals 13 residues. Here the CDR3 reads CASSLKAQETQYF. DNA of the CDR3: TGTGCCAGCAGCTTAAAAGCCCAAGAGACCCAGTACTTC.

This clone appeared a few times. CDR3 region: CASSDGRGTDTQYF. The CDR3 bases are TGTGCCAGCAGTGACGGGAGGGGCACAGATACGCAGTATTTT. This rearrangement joins TRBV7-2 to TRBJ2-3; 8 bases are a match to TRBD2. From germline, CDR1 is SGHTA and CDR2 FQGNSA. V gave up 6 bases and J gave up 1 base; unmatched junction bases: 3. This CDR3 is 14 amino acids long.

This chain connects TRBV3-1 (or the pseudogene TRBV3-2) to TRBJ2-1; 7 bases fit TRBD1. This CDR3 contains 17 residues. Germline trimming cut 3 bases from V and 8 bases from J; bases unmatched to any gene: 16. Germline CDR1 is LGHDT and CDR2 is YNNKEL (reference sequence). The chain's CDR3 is CASSQISVSKTGHEQFF. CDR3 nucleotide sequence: TGTGCCAGCAGCCAGATTTCGGTTAGTAAGACAGGGCATGAGCAGTTCTTC.

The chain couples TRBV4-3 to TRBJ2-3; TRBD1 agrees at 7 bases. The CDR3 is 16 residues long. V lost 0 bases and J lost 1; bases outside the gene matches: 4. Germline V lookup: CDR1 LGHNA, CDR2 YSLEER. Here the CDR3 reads CASSQETGTGTDTQYF. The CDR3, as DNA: TGCGCCAGCAGCCAAGAAACGGGGACAGGCACAGATACGCAGTATTTT.

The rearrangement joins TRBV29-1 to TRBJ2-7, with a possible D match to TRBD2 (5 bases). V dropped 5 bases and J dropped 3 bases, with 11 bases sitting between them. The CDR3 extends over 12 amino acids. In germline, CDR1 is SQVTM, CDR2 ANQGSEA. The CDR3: CSVIFGNYEQYF. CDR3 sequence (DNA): TGCAGCGTTATCTTCGGGAACTACGAGCAGTACTTC.

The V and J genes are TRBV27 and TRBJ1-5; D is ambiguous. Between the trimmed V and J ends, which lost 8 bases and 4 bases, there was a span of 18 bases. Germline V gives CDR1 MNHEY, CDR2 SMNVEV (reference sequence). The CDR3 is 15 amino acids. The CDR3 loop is CASAREGMGNQPQHF. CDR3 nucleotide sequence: TGTGCCAGCGCCCGGGAGGGAATGGGGAATCAGCCCCAGCATTTT.

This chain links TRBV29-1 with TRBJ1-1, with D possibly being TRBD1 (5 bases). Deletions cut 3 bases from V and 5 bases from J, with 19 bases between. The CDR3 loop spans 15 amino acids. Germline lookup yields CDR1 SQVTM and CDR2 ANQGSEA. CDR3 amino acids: CSVDHSGTGGTEAFF. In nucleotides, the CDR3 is TGCAGCGTTGATCACTCCGGGACCGGGGGAACTGAAGCTTTCTTT.

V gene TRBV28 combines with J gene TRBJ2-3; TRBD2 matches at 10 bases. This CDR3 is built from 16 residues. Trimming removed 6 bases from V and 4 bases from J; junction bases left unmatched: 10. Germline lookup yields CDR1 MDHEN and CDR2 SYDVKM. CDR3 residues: CASSPGLATVADTQYF. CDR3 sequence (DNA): TGTGCCAGCAGCCCGGGACTAGCGACGGTGGCAGATACGCAGTATTTT. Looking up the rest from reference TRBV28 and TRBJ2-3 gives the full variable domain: DVKVTQSSRYLVKRTGEKVFLECVQDMDHENMFWYRQDPGLGLRLIYFSYDVKMKEKGDIPEGYSVSREKKERFSLILESASTNQTSMYLCASSPGLATVADTQYFGPGTRLTVL.